This T cell receptor beta chain was recorded in a study of blood T cell repertoires in COVID-19. Study details: Collection of acute and convalescent COVID-19 samples took place in the United States, Italy and Spain. Sources were T cells, B-cell-depleted T cells, or PBMCs; the material itself was cDNA or gDNA.

In the authors' methods: Reference gene primer amplification gave nucleated cell count estimates. The repertoire was sequenced with immunoSEQ multiplex PCR; TCRdb's copy has only in-frame clones and lacks some. That table is the source of V, J and clone size, and D and trimming were worked out from the DNA. This sample has around 230,000 clones, with 75% to 85% found just once. Germline CDR1 is SGHRS and CDR2 is YFSETQ. There are 17 residues in the CDR3. Between the trimmed V and J ends, which lost 4 bases and 2 bases, there was a span of 19 bases. The chain couples TRBV5-1 to TRBJ1-3; D possibly corresponds to TRBD1 (5 bases). The sample consisted of peripheral blood. The TCR was taken from a man in his forties who had recovered from COVID-19. The CDR3 DNA reads as TGCGCCAGCAGCGAACACCTCCCAGGGACTCCTGGAAACACCATATATTTT. Translation: CASSEHLPGTPGNTIYF. The entire variable domain, with the rest obtained from reference TRBV5-1 and TRBJ1-3, is as follows: KAGVTQTPRYLIKTRGQQVTLSCSPISGHRSVSWYQQTPGQGLQFLFEYFSETQRNKGNFPGRFSGRQFSNSRSEMNVSTLELGDSALYLCASSEHLPGTPGNTIYFGEGSWLTVV.